This TCR beta chain was captured by sequencing in a study of metastatic and nonmetastatic thyroid tumors. Study-level points and caveats: The study reportedly found significantly higher TCR beta diversity in malignant thyroid tumors than benign nodules, in blood and tumor.

Source study methods: What underpinned the distant-metastasis classifier for papillary thyroid cancer was the set of CDR3 differences across clinicopathological groups. TCRdb re-called the PCR reads through MiXCR. The V and J calls follow TCRdb's processing rather than the paper's. The sample has roughly 70,000 clones, 18% seen once. Patients underwent thyroid surgery, and none had received any treatment before it. This clone was detected ten times or more. Its specificity is not known. The CDR3 covers 14 residues. With 5 bases clipped from V and 5 bases from J, the junction kept 5 bases outside the gene matches. Per germline, CDR1 SGHTA and CDR2 FQGNSA.

The chain employs TRBV7-2 and TRBJ2-7; 11 bases agree with TRBD2. The TCR comes from a female donor with papillary thyroid cancer or a benign thyroid nodule (not recorded which). Some clones in this sample may be carry-over from other donors' samples. Sequences were obtained from blood. This CDR3 reads CASSLLAGVHEQYF. The CDR3 DNA is TGTGCCAGCAGCCTACTAGCGGGGGTCCACGAGCAGTACTTC.